These T cell receptor beta chains were read from a single sample in a study of blood T cells in healthy people across ages. MiXCR was run by TCRdb on the 5' RACE reads, yielding one entry per CDR3 protein. The sample shows around 1.5 million distinct CDR3 sequences, roughly 30% of them seen only once. Sequencing input: blood. Receptors originate from a woman younger than 45 in good health. The CDR3 runs from the conserved cysteine through the conserved F or W. Each record gives: D gene, clone size, V gene, J gene, CDR3 DNA, CDR3 protein. D genes are given only for firm matches. The size of a clone is reported for some rows only, either as once, few or many, or as a class for expanded clones.

.	once	TRBV14	TRBJ2-3	TGTGCCAGCAGCCAAGCGCACAGGGAGGTGGGAGTAGATACGCAGTATTTT	CASSQAHREVGVDTQYF
.	few	TRBV6-1	TRBJ2-7	TGTGCCAGCAGTGGTAACAGGGAGGGAATCCTCTACGAGCAGTACTTC	CASSGNREGILYEQYF
.	once	TRBV2	TRBJ2-7	TGTGCCAGCAGTTACATAGGACCGAGGGGGCAGTACTTC	CASSYIGPRGQYF
TRBD1	many	TRBV29-1	TRBJ1-5	TGCAGCGTGACTGCAGGGGGCAGAGATCAGCCCCAGCATTTT	CSVTAGGRDQPQHF
TRBD2	.	TRBV2	TRBJ2-7	TGTGCCAGCAGGACACGGGACTACGGATACAATGAGCAGTACTTC	CASRTRDYGYNEQYF
TRBD1	few	TRBV4-1	TRBJ1-4	TGCGCCAGCAGCCGACAAGGACAGGGCTTTGAAAAACTGTTTTTT	CASSRQGQGFEKLFF
.	.	TRBV6-6	TRBJ1-2	TGTGCCAGTAAATTACCCCTCGACTATGGCTACACCTTC	CASKLPLDYGYTF
TRBD1	.	TRBV14	TRBJ1-2	TGTGCCAGCAGCCAAGGGATTCCTGGGACAGCCTATGGCTACACCTTC	CASSQGIPGTAYGYTF
.	many	TRBV28	TRBJ2-1	TGTGCCAGCAGCCCCTCCCGGTGGGAGCAGTTCTTC	CASSPSRWEQFF
.	few	TRBV6-2/TRBV6-3	TRBJ1-5	TGTGCCAGCAGTTACGGCTCATCGGACGGACCTCGCAATCAGCCCCAGCATTTT	CASSYGSSDGPRNQPQHF
.	.	TRBV3-1	TRBJ2-5	TGTGCCAGCAGCCAAGGAAGGGAAGAGACCCAGTACTTC	CASSQGREETQYF
.	few	TRBV29-1	TRBJ1-1	TGCAACGTTCAGGGTCGGACTGAAGCTTTCTTT	CNVQGRTEAFF
TRBD2	few	TRBV30	TRBJ2-1	TGTGCCTGGAGTCCTTCAGCGGGAGGGAGGAATGAGCAGTTCTTC	CAWSPSAGGRNEQFF
.	.	TRBV20-1	TRBJ2-3	TGCAGTGCTAAAGCCACTGCGGCAGATACGCAGTATTTT	CSAKATAADTQYF
TRBD2	.	TRBV20-1	TRBJ2-1	TGCAGTGCTAGAGATAGATACCCAAGCCGACTAGCGGGAGATCAGCGCTACAATGAGCAGTTCTTC	CSARDRYPSRLAGDQRYNEQFF
.	few	TRBV27	TRBJ2-3	TGTGCCAGCAGTTCACTTTGGGGGTCAGATACGCAGTATTTT	CASSSLWGSDTQYF
.	.	TRBV12-3/TRBV12-4	TRBJ1-2	TGTGCCAGCAGTCCTCTTACCGCATATGGCTACACCTTC	CASSPLTAYGYTF
.	few	TRBV2	TRBJ2-7	TGTGCCAGCATGATTAGCGACACTACCTACGAGCAGTACTTC	CASMISDTTYEQYF
.	few	TRBV3-1	TRBJ2-3	TGTGCCAGCAGCCTGGCCATTAGAGCAGATACGCAGTATTTT	CASSLAIRADTQYF
.	.	TRBV11-2	TRBJ1-2	TGTGCCAGCAGCTTAGATCGGGGGGTACCCCATGGCTACACCTTC	CASSLDRGVPHGYTF
.	.	TRBV6-2/TRBV6-3	TRBJ2-2	TGTGCCAGCAGCAACACACTCCACGGGCTGTTTTTT	CASSNTLHGLFF
.	many	TRBV28	TRBJ2-3	TGTGCCAGCGGTTTGGGGGGTCTCACAGATACGCAGTATTTT	CASGLGGLTDTQYF
.	.	TRBV7-9	TRBJ1-2	TGTGCCAGCAGCTTAACCGGCGTAGGCGAAACCGTCGGGGGCTACACCTTC	CASSLTGVGETVGGYTF
.	.	TRBV7-2	TRBJ2-7	TGTGCCAGCAGCTTAGACGTCAGCTCCTACAATAAGCAGTACTTC	CASSLDVSSYNKQYF
.	.	TRBV20-1	TRBJ1-5	TGCAGTGCCCCGCGGGGCGTGTTCGGACGGGGAAATCAGCCCCAGCATTTT	CSAPRGVFGRGNQPQHF
.	.	TRBV20-1	TRBJ2-5	TGCAGTGCTACGGAGGACCCCCCGGAGACCCAGTACTTC	CSATEDPPETQYF
.	.	TRBV21-1	TRBJ1-1	TGTGCCAGCAAATTTGACAGTGAAGCTTTCTTT	CASKFDSEAFF
.	few	TRBV27	TRBJ1-6	TGTGCCAGCACCCAGGGGCGCTCACCCCTCCACTTT	CASTQGRSPLHF
TRBD2	.	TRBV5-1	TRBJ2-2	TGCGCCAGCAGCTTGGGCGGGAGCCTTGACGGGGAGCTGTTTTTT	CASSLGGSLDGELFF
.	few	TRBV9	TRBJ2-3	TGTGCCAGCAGCCCTACCGGACGACCAGATACGCAGTATTTT	CASSPTGRPDTQYF
.	.	TRBV5-1	TRBJ1-6	TGCGCCAACAGCTTAGCCCCGGGACAAAATTCACCCCTCCACTTT	CANSLAPGQNSPLHF
.	.	TRBV27	TRBJ2-5	TGTGCCAGCAGTTTATCGTGGGCAGCACAAGAGACCCAGTACTTC	CASSLSWAAQETQYF
TRBD2	few	TRBV29-1	TRBJ2-7	TGCAGCGTTTTGAGGGCTAGCGGGGGATACGAGCAGTACTTC	CSVLRASGGYEQYF
.	few	TRBV7-6	TRBJ2-1	TGTGCCAGCAGCTTATCGTTGGGCGGAGGCTACAATGAGCAGTTCTTC	CASSLSLGGGYNEQFF
.	.	TRBV11-2	TRBJ1-1	TGTGCCAGCAGCTCTGGCAGAATGAACACTGAAGCTTTCTTT	CASSSGRMNTEAFF
.	.	TRBV5-6	TRBJ2-7	TGTGCCAGCAGCCCACGACCGGGACCCCGCTCCTACGAGCAGTACTTC	CASSPRPGPRSYEQYF
TRBD1	once	TRBV12-3/TRBV12-4	TRBJ1-1	TGTGCCAGCAGTCGTCAGGGGGGGACCACTGAAGCTTTCTTT	CASSRQGGTTEAFF
.	few	TRBV4-1	TRBJ2-1	TGCGCCAGCAGCCAAGACGGATGGCCGCAGGGACGTAATGAGCAGTTCTTC	CASSQDGWPQGRNEQFF
.	.	TRBV6-1	TRBJ2-5	TGTGCCAGCAACGTACAAGAGACCCAGTACTTC	CASNVQETQYF
TRBD2	many	TRBV27	TRBJ2-7	TGTGCCAGCAGTCGGGCGGGAGCCCCCTACGAGCAGTACTTC	CASSRAGAPYEQYF
TRBD1	.	TRBV5-1	TRBJ1-2	TGCGCCAGCAGCTTGGTTCCGGGACAGGGGTATGGCTACACCTTC	CASSLVPGQGYGYTF
.	.	TRBV27	TRBJ2-5	TGTGCCAGCAGTCCTACCCGGGGGACGGGAAAGACCCAGTACTTC	CASSPTRGTGKTQYF
TRBD2	.	TRBV7-6	TRBJ2-1	TGTGCCAGCAGCTCCGGGGGGGCGCGGAGCCCCGACTACAATGAGCAGTTCTTC	CASSSGGARSPDYNEQFF
.	.	TRBV29-1	TRBJ2-3	TGCAGCGTTGAGTCCAACGGCCGCACAGATACGCAGTATTTT	CSVESNGRTDTQYF
.	many	TRBV29-1	TRBJ2-5	TGCAGCGTTAAAACAGCGCGGGAGACCCAGTACTTC	CSVKTARETQYF
.	many	TRBV19	TRBJ2-1	TGTGCCAGTAGTATGGGCAATGAGCAGTTCTTC	CASSMGNEQFF
.	.	TRBV20-1	TRBJ2-5	TGCAGTGCTAGGCCGGGGCCCACCAAAGAGACCCAGTACTTC	CSARPGPTKETQYF
TRBD2	.	TRBV4-1	TRBJ2-7	TGCGCCAGCAGCCAACTGGGGGGACTAGCGGGGGAGCAGTACTTC	CASSQLGGLAGEQYF
.	few	TRBV3-1	TRBJ2-7	TGTGCCAGCAGCCAAGATCTGAATAGCCGGGGCTCCGAGCAGTACTTC	CASSQDLNSRGSEQYF
.	few	TRBV30	TRBJ1-2	TGTGCCTGGAGTTCAGGGTATAATGGCTACACCTTC	CAWSSGYNGYTF